The rows below give T cell receptor beta chains drawn from one sample of a study of CD4 T cells in relation to SARS-CoV-2 and coronaviruses. Their cognate antigens are unknown. The assay was immunoSEQ multiplex PCR, and TCRdb's table has in-frame clones only and misses some. The sample shows roughly 20,000 clones, 60% to 80% of them seen only once. The sample consisted of CD4+ T cells from PBMCs, cultured in vitro. These receptors came from a human donor in good health. Both conserved end residues are part of each CDR3. D genes are given only for firm matches. The listing skips clone size in some rows; elsewhere it reads once, few, many or a size class.

size: .; J: TRBJ2-1; V: TRBV7-9; D: .; DNA: TGTGCCAGCAGCTTAGTCGTTAGCGGTACTGAGCAGTTCTTC; CDR3: CASSLVVSGTEQFF
size: .; J: TRBJ2-5; V: TRBV10-1; D: TRBD2; DNA: TGCGCCAGCACCCAACTAGCGGGGGAAGAGACCCAGTACTTC; CDR3: CASTQLAGEETQYF
size: .; J: TRBJ2-1; V: TRBV28; D: TRBD2; DNA: TGTGCCAGCAGCCTAAGAAGAGGACTAGGCTACAATGAGCAGTTCTTC; CDR3: CASSLRRGLGYNEQFF
size: .; J: TRBJ1-4; V: TRBV12-3/TRBV12-4; D: TRBD1; DNA: TGTGCCAGCAGCGACAGGGGGATACGTCTGTTTTTT; CDR3: CASSDRGIRLFF
size: .; J: TRBJ2-7; V: TRBV6-5; D: .; DNA: TGTGCCAGCAGTTACCGGCTGGACGCCCACGAGCAGTACTTC; CDR3: CASSYRLDAHEQYF
size: once; J: TRBJ1-3; V: TRBV6-6; D: .; DNA: TGTGCCAGCATCCAGGGATCTGGAAACACCATATATTTT; CDR3: CASIQGSGNTIYF
size: .; J: TRBJ1-1; V: TRBV7-9; D: .; DNA: TGTGCCAGCAGCTTCGGCCAGGGTGGTACTGAAGCTTTCTTT; CDR3: CASSFGQGGTEAFF
size: .; J: TRBJ1-6; V: TRBV7-8; D: .; DNA: TGTGCCAGCAGCTTAGGCGCGTTAAGGTCACCCCTCCACTTT; CDR3: CASSLGALRSPLHF
size: .; J: TRBJ2-7; V: TRBV6-5; D: TRBD2; DNA: TGTGCCAGCAGGGGACTAGCGGGGGCCTACGAGCAGTACTTC; CDR3: CASRGLAGAYEQYF
size: .; J: TRBJ2-1; V: TRBV7-2; D: .; DNA: TGTGCCAGCAGGCCGGACACCTTGGCCAATGAGCAGTTCTTC; CDR3: CASRPDTLANEQFF
size: .; J: TRBJ1-2; V: TRBV28; D: TRBD1; DNA: TGTGCCAGCAGCCTCCCGGGACAGCTCTATGGCTACACCTTC; CDR3: CASSLPGQLYGYTF
size: .; J: TRBJ2-3; V: TRBV10-3; D: TRBD2; DNA: TGTGCCATCAGTGAAAGAGCGGGGGGGACAGATACGCAGTATTTT; CDR3: CAISERAGGTDTQYF
size: .; J: TRBJ2-2; V: TRBV13; D: .; DNA: TGTGCCAGCAGCCCCCTAGGAGGGGGCGGCAACACCGGGGAGCTGTTTTTT; CDR3: CASSPLGGGGNTGELFF
size: .; J: TRBJ2-1; V: TRBV9; D: .; DNA: TGTGCCAGCAGCAAGGGGGTCCCGTCCCATGAGCAGTTCTTC; CDR3: CASSKGVPSHEQFF
size: .; J: TRBJ2-6; V: TRBV4-3; D: .; DNA: TGCGCCAGCAGCCAAGATATCGTCCGGAACTCTGGGGCCAACGTCCTGACTTTC; CDR3: CASSQDIVRNSGANVLTF
size: .; J: TRBJ2-3; V: TRBV5-4; D: .; DNA: TGTGCCAGCAGCCCGGGGACAACCCGAAGCACAGATACGCAGTATTTT; CDR3: CASSPGTTRSTDTQYF
size: .; J: TRBJ2-3; V: TRBV4-2; D: TRBD2; DNA: TGTGCCAGCAGCCCCCTATCGACGGGAGGCGGTGATACGCAGTATTTT; CDR3: CASSPLSTGGGDTQYF
size: .; J: TRBJ2-3; V: TRBV9; D: .; DNA: TGTGCCAGCAGCGTAACTCGTAGCACAGATACGCAGTATTTT; CDR3: CASSVTRSTDTQYF
size: .; J: TRBJ2-2; V: TRBV18; D: .; DNA: TGTGCCAGCTCACCCCCCGAGTCCACCGGGGAGCTGTTTTTT; CDR3: CASSPPESTGELFF
size: .; J: TRBJ1-1; V: TRBV18; D: TRBD1; DNA: TGTGCCAGCTCACCACGACAGGTCAGGGGGACTGAAGCTTTCTTT; CDR3: CASSPRQVRGTEAFF
size: .; J: TRBJ2-2; V: TRBV7-2; D: TRBD1; DNA: TGTGCCAGCAGCTTAGCGATGACAGGGACAGGGGAGCTGTTTTTT; CDR3: CASSLAMTGTGELFF
size: .; J: TRBJ1-5; V: TRBV7-2; D: .; DNA: TGTGCCAGCAGCTTAGTCCCGAATAGCAATCAGCCCCAGCATTTT; CDR3: CASSLVPNSNQPQHF
size: .; J: TRBJ2-1; V: TRBV12-5; D: TRBD2; DNA: TGTGCTAGTGCCCCTCGGGGTCTAGCGGGCAATGAGCAGTTCTTC; CDR3: CASAPRGLAGNEQFF
size: .; J: TRBJ1-2; V: TRBV12-3/TRBV12-4; D: TRBD1; DNA: TGTGCCAGCAGCAAGGGGGCGAACTATGGCTACACCTTC; CDR3: CASSKGANYGYTF
size: .; J: TRBJ2-5; V: TRBV7-3; D: .; DNA: TGTGCCAGCAGCGAATTGGCGGGGAGTTGGGAGACCCAGTACTTC; CDR3: CASSELAGSWETQYF
size: .; J: TRBJ1-2; V: TRBV27; D: .; DNA: TGTGCCAGCAGTTTATCGGCGCAGGGCTACTATGGCTACACCTTC; CDR3: CASSLSAQGYYGYTF
size: .; J: TRBJ1-5; V: TRBV7-9; D: .; DNA: TGTGCCAGCAGCCCTAACGAAGGGCCCCAGCATTTT; CDR3: CASSPNEGPQHF
size: .; J: TRBJ2-3; V: TRBV7-2; D: .; DNA: TGTGCCAGCAGCCCTGGACCGGCAGGAGGGGGAGGGGCGCAGTATTTT; CDR3: CASSPGPAGGGGAQYF
size: .; J: TRBJ2-3; V: TRBV10-3; D: .; DNA: TGTGCCATCAGTGAGATCCCGGATACGCAGTATTTT; CDR3: CAISEIPDTQYF
size: .; J: TRBJ2-1; V: TRBV4-1; D: TRBD2; DNA: TGCGCCAGCAGCGTTCTAGCGGGGGGCACCAATGAGCAGTTCTTC; CDR3: CASSVLAGGTNEQFF
size: few; J: TRBJ1-6; V: TRBV5-4; D: TRBD1; DNA: TGTGCCAGCAGCAGGACAGGGGGCGGTTCACCCCTCCACTTT; CDR3: CASSRTGGGSPLHF
size: .; J: TRBJ2-1; V: TRBV11-2; D: TRBD1; DNA: TGTGCCAGCAGCTTAACACAGGGGGTTGCGTACAATGAGCAGTTCTTC; CDR3: CASSLTQGVAYNEQFF
size: .; J: TRBJ1-1; V: TRBV7-2; D: .; DNA: TGTGCCAGCAGCCCACACCCGGGAGGGCTCACTGAAGCTTTCTTT; CDR3: CASSPHPGGLTEAFF
size: .; J: TRBJ2-7; V: TRBV5-1; D: TRBD2; DNA: TGCGCCAGCAGCTTGGTCGCTAGCGGGGGGGCCGGGCGCGAGCAGTACTTC; CDR3: CASSLVASGGAGREQYF
size: few; J: TRBJ1-5; V: TRBV20-1; D: TRBD1; DNA: TGCAGTGCTAGTACAGGGGATGGCAATCAGCCCCAGCATTTT; CDR3: CSASTGDGNQPQHF
size: .; J: TRBJ1-4; V: TRBV18; D: .; DNA: TGTGCCAGCTCACCAAACCCCGGTTCTAATGAAAAACTGTTTTTT; CDR3: CASSPNPGSNEKLFF
size: .; J: TRBJ2-1; V: TRBV9; D: .; DNA: TGTGCCAGCAGCTCTAGACGTGGGACTTCGGTTGAGCAGTTCTTC; CDR3: CASSSRRGTSVEQFF
size: .; J: TRBJ1-2; V: TRBV7-2; D: TRBD1; DNA: TGTGCCAGCAGTTCACAGGGGGCGCAGGGCTACACCTTC; CDR3: CASSSQGAQGYTF
size: few; J: TRBJ2-2; V: TRBV5-6; D: .; DNA: TGTGCCAGCAGCCAGGTTTTAAGCGGGGAGCTGTTTTTT; CDR3: CASSQVLSGELFF
size: .; J: TRBJ2-2; V: TRBV6-2/TRBV6-3; D: .; DNA: TGTGCCAGCAGTACCTTAGGATCCGGGGAGCTGTTTTTT; CDR3: CASSTLGSGELFF
size: .; J: TRBJ1-1; V: TRBV7-3; D: .; DNA: TGTGCCAGCAGCTTAATGGAAGGAAGTGAAGCTTTCTTT; CDR3: CASSLMEGSEAFF
size: .; J: TRBJ1-5; V: TRBV6-5; D: TRBD1; DNA: TGTGCCAGCGGTCGGTCTACGACAGGGGGTCAGCCCCAGCATTTT; CDR3: CASGRSTTGGQPQHF
size: few; J: TRBJ1-1; V: TRBV5-1; D: .; DNA: TGCGCCAGCAGCGTCGTAGGGGGAGGTGAAGCTTTCTTT; CDR3: CASSVVGGGEAFF
size: .; J: TRBJ1-1; V: TRBV7-2; D: .; DNA: TGTGCCAGCAGCTTAGCGCTCCAGGGTACTGAAGCTTTCTTT; CDR3: CASSLALQGTEAFF
size: once; J: TRBJ2-6; V: TRBV5-1; D: .; DNA: TGCGCCAGCAGCTCGCACTGGACTGGGGCCAACGTCCTGACTTTC; CDR3: CASSSHWTGANVLTF
size: .; J: TRBJ2-1; V: TRBV5-6; D: .; DNA: TGTGCCAGCAGCTTGGAAGGAGGGGGCTACAATGAGCAGTTCTTC; CDR3: CASSLEGGGYNEQFF
size: once; J: TRBJ2-3; V: TRBV11-2; D: .; DNA: TGTGCCAGCAGCCCCCGGGATACGCAGTATTTT; CDR3: CASSPRDTQYF
size: .; J: TRBJ2-7; V: TRBV19; D: TRBD2; DNA: TGTGCCAGTAGTGTCGGACTAGCGGGACTCGACGAGCAGTACTTC; CDR3: CASSVGLAGLDEQYF
size: .; J: TRBJ2-7; V: TRBV10-2; D: TRBD2; DNA: TGCGCCAGCAGCGCCGGACTAGGGGAGCAGTACTTC; CDR3: CASSAGLGEQYF
size: .; J: TRBJ1-6; V: TRBV11-2; D: .; DNA: TGTGCCAGCAGGAACCCGTACGCCAGCTCCTATAATTCACCCCTCCACTTT; CDR3: CASRNPYASSYNSPLHF
size: .; J: TRBJ1-1; V: TRBV5-1; D: .; DNA: TGCGCCAGCAGCTTAGACAGTCTAAACACTGAAGCTTTCTTT; CDR3: CASSLDSLNTEAFF
size: .; J: TRBJ1-2; V: TRBV30; D: .; DNA: TGTGCCTGGAGTGTAGAGACCGCAGGGCGGGCTAACTATGGCTACACCTTC; CDR3: CAWSVETAGRANYGYTF
size: once; J: TRBJ1-2; V: TRBV6-6; D: TRBD1; DNA: TGTGCCAGCAGTGCGGGAGGGGGCTCTTATGGCTACACCTTC; CDR3: CASSAGGGSYGYTF
size: .; J: TRBJ1-1; V: TRBV5-4; D: .; DNA: TGTGCCAGCAGCTTGGACAGAGCGAACACTGAAGCTTTCTTT; CDR3: CASSLDRANTEAFF
size: .; J: TRBJ2-5; V: TRBV2; D: .; DNA: TGTGCCAGCAGTGAAGGGACGCGACGCGACGCAGAGACCCAGTACTTC; CDR3: CASSEGTRRDAETQYF
size: .; J: TRBJ2-2; V: TRBV7-3; D: TRBD2; DNA: TGTGCCAGCAGCCTCACCGGACTAGCGGGAGGGACCGGGGAGCTGTTTTTT; CDR3: CASSLTGLAGGTGELFF
size: .; J: TRBJ2-7; V: TRBV3-1/TRBV3-2; D: .; DNA: TGTGCCAGCAGCCAAGATCTTTCGAGGAGCCACGAGCAGTACTTC; CDR3: CASSQDLSRSHEQYF